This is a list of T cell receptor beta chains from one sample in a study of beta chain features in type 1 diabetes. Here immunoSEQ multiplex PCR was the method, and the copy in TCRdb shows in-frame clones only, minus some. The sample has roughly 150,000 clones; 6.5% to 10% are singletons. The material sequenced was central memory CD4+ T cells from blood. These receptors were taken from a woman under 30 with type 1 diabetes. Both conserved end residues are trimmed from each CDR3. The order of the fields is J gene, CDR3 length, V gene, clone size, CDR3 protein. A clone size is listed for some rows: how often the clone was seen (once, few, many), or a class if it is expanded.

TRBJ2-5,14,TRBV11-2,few,ASSSNTGDLQETQY
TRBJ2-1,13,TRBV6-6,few,ASRFTSGSSNEQF
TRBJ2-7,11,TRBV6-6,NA,ASTGAGTYEQY
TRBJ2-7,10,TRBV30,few,AWCGVTYEQY
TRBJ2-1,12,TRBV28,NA,ASSLQARPNEQF
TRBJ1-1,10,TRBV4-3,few,ASSLEGAEAF
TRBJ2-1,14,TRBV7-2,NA,ASSRTATRHYNEQF
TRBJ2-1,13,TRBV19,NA,ASSIQGLTYNEQF
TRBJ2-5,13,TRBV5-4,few,ASSLRGTGLETQY
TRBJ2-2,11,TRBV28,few,AGTGQNTGELF
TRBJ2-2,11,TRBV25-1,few,ASSDRGTGELF
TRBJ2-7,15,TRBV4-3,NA,ASSQLALAGGPYEQY
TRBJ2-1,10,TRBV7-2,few,ASSLDSGRQF
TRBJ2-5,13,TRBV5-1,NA,ASSLTGTEQETQY
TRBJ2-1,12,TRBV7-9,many,ASSPSSVYNEQF
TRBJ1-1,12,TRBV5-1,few,ASSLGQVNTEAF
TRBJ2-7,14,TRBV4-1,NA,ASSQDGGLEDYEQY
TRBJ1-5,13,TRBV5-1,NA,ASKMDSAPNQPQH
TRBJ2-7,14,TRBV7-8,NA,ASSIRDRGLWGEQY
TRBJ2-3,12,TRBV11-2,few,ASSLGGPRDTQY
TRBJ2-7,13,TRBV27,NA,ASTKTSGSTYEQY
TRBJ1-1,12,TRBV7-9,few,ASSLGAGNTEAF
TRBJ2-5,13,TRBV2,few,ASGTSGGTQETQY
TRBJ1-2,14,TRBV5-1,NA,ASSTTGQGGNYGYT
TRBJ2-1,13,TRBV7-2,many,ASSLQAGSYNEQF
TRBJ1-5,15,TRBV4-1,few,ASSLIGGQGAYQPQH
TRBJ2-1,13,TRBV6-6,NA,ASTLTGGAYNEQF
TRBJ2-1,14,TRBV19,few,ASSPWASGKRGEQF
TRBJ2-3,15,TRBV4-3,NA,ASSQDYRAGGRDTQY
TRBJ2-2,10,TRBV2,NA,ASRGLYGELF
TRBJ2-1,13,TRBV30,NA,AWRSPTATYNEQF
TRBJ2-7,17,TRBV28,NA,ASSLFRQGKSPLTYEQY
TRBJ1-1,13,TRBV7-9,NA,ASSLVAGANTEAF
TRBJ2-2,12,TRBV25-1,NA,ASSHTRGAFELF
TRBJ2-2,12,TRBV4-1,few,ASSQGGGTGELF
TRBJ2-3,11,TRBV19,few,ALRDTNTDTQY
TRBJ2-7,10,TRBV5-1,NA,ASSLGEYEQY
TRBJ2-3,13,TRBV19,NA,ASRASGRYTDTQY
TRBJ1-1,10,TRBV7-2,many,ASRAGATEAF
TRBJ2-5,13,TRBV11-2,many,ASSFRDTHQETQY
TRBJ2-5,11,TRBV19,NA,ASSSLAGETQY
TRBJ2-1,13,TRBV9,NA,ASSPSERSYNEQF
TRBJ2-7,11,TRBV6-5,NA,ASSYTPEAEQY
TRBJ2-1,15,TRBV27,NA,ASSALSGEPSYNEQF
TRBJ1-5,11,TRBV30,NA,AWSATGSQPQH
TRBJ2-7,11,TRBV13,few,ASSLGPTYEQY
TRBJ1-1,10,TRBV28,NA,ASSPFDREAF